This T cell receptor (beta chain) was identified during a study of CD8 T cells in ankylosing spondylitis. General observations from the study: Seven to nine highly homologous variants made up a TCR beta motif, and this motif appeared characteristic of ankylosing spondylitis blood.

This clonotype has at least ten counts. Its antigen is still unknown. TCRdb reprocessed the 5' RACE reads via MiXCR and lists one record per CDR3 protein. The sample lists fewer than 550,000 distinct CDR3 sequences; roughly 5.2% were seen once. Trimming removed 3 bases from V and 2 bases from J, with 8 bases in between. Germline V CDR1 and CDR2: SGHDN, FVKESK. This CDR3 spans 13 amino acids. The sequenced sample consisted of blood, either unsorted or a sorted T cell fraction (not recorded which). The sequence was obtained from a male donor with ankylosing spondylitis. The chain employs TRBV14 and TRBJ2-7, with D unresolved. The CDR3 region has the DNA TGTGCCAGCAGCCACAGGAGCCCCTACGAGCAGTACTTC. The encoded protein is CASSHRSPYEQYF.